The 31 T cell receptor beta chains given below trace back to one sample, sequenced in a study of OX40 agonist ivuxolimab in advanced cancers. Libraries were prepared by immunoSEQ multiplex PCR; TCRdb keeps only in-frame clonotypes and omits some of them. The sample holds some 90,000 clones, around 90% seen once. Material: CD4+ or CD8+ T cells sorted from blood, obtained in a trial of the OX40 agonist ivuxolimab. The receptors stem from an adult with an advanced solid tumor such as melanoma, head and neck, liver or kidney cancer.

The gene calls are TRBV5-5 and TRBJ1-2; possibly TRBD1 for D (6 bases). Germline CDR1 is SGHKS and CDR2 is YYEKEE (reference sequence). V lost 0 bases to trimming and J lost 7 bases, with 10 bases between them. The CDR3 has 13 amino acids. CDR3 residues: CASSLDRVVGYTF. For the CDR3, the DNA is TGTGCCAGCAGCTTGGACAGGGTTGTTGGCTACACCTTC.

This clone was detected once. The CDR3 sequence is CASSPRTGIDYGYTF. Here the CDR3 DNA reads TGCGCCAGCAGCCCCCGGACAGGGATTGACTATGGCTACACCTTC. The V call is TRBV5-1, the J call TRBJ1-2, with TRBD1 identical over 8 bases. Germline loops: CDR1 SGHRS, CDR2 YFSETQ. The CDR3 runs 15 residues. The junction had 8 bases not matched to a gene; V was cut back by 4 bases and J by 3 bases. The full variable domain, its missing parts supplied by reference TRBV5-1 and TRBJ1-2, is KAGVTQTPRYLIKTRGQQVTLSCSPISGHRSVSWYQQTPGQGLQFLFEYFSETQRNKGNFPGRFSGRQFSNSRSEMNVSTLELGDSALYLCASSPRTGIDYGYTFGSGTRLTVV.

The chain couples TRBV25-1 to TRBJ2-3; no clear D. Germline V gene sequence: CDR1 MGHDK, CDR2 SYGVNS. This CDR3 has 13 amino acids. Deletions cut 7 bases from V and 7 bases from J, with 15 bases between. CDR3 DNA sequence: TGTGCCAGCACTAACCCCGGTGGCAATACGCAGTATTTT. Encoded protein: CASTNPGGNTQYF.

This chain links TRBV12-5 with TRBJ1-1; weak D call: TRBD1 (6 bases). Trimming shortened V by 5 bases and J by 4 bases, and 14 bases separated the two germline ends. Germline V gene data show CDR1 as LGHNT and CDR2 as FRNRAP. CDR3 length: 14 amino acids. The CDR3 here is CASGPQGSGTEAFF. Written as DNA, the CDR3 is TGTGCTAGTGGTCCACAGGGTAGCGGCACTGAAGCTTTCTTT.

The J gene is TRBJ2-1, the V gene TRBV4-1; no definite D call. The V gene lost 6 bases and the J gene lost 6 bases, with 15 bases spanning the gap. Germline V lookup: CDR1 MGHRA, CDR2 YSYEKL. This CDR3 spans 14 amino acids. CDR3 DNA: TGCGCCAGCAGTCCAAGGTCTAGTAGCAATGAGCAGTTCTTC. Its protein product is CASSPRSSSNEQFF.

This rearrangement joins TRBV30 to TRBJ1-1; tentatively, D is TRBD1 (5 bases). V was shortened by 3 bases and J by 4 bases, with 12 bases between the two germline ends. The CDR3 sequence is 13 residues long. In germline, CDR1 is GTSNPN, CDR2 SVGIG (reference sequence). CDR3 loop: CAWSRAGSTEAFF. CDR3 DNA sequence: TGTGCCTGGAGCCGAGCAGGGAGCACTGAAGCTTTCTTT.

The chain couples TRBV6-5 to TRBJ1-3, with D perhaps matching TRBD1 (5 bases). V was shortened by 0 bases and J by 0 bases, with 9 bases between the two germline ends. The germline V gene encodes CDR1 MNHEY and CDR2 SVGAGI. The CDR3 runs to 16 residues. CDR3 in DNA: TGTGCCAGCAGTTACTCGCCCAGGGCCTCTGGAAACACCATATATTTT. It is translated as CASSYSPRASGNTIYF.

The J gene is TRBJ1-4, the V gene TRBV5-6, with D possibly being TRBD1 (6 bases). The CDR3 has 13 amino acids. V was shortened by 0 bases and J by 13 bases, with 13 bases between the two germline ends. The germline CDR1 and CDR2 sequences are SGHDT and YYEEEE. CDR3 in DNA: TGTGCCAGCAGCTTGGCCAATGGGGGCGGACTGTTTTTT. This sequence encodes CASSLANGGGLFF.

This sequence joins TRBV30 and TRBJ2-1, with D possibly called TRBD1 or TRBD2 (5 bases each). Looked up from germline, CDR1 is GTSNPN and CDR2 is SVGIG (reference sequence). Between the trimmed V and J ends, which lost 7 bases and 0 bases, there was a span of 10 bases. This CDR3 spans 13 amino acids. The CDR3 coding sequence is TGTGCCTACGGGGCTAACTCCTACAATGAGCAGTTCTTC. Its translation is CAYGANSYNEQFF.

The rearrangement joins TRBV5-8 to TRBJ1-3; D is unclear. Germline lookup yields CDR1 SGHTS and CDR2 YDEGEE. The CDR3 has 15 amino acids. V lost 0 bases and J lost 0, with 7 bases in between. In DNA form, the CDR3 reads TGTGCCAGCAGCTTGGGGGTTCGCTCTGGAAACACCATATATTTT. Translating gives CASSLGVRSGNTIYF. Based on the CDR3 plus reference TRBV5-8 and TRBJ1-3, the full variable domain is EAGVTQSPTHLIKTRGQQATLRCSPISGHTSVYWYQQALGLGLQFLLWYDEGEERNRGNFPPRFSGRQFPNYSSELNVNALELEDSALYLCASSLGVRSGNTIYFGEGSWLTVV.

With regard to this clone: Other nucleotide sequences in the sample specify the same CDR3. This sequence joins TRBV2 and TRBJ1-5, with D possibly matching TRBD1 (5 bases). Per germline, CDR1 SNHLY and CDR2 FYNNEI. Trimming removed 2 bases from V and 2 bases from J, with 10 bases in between. CDR3 length equals 15 residues. In DNA form, the CDR3 reads TGTGCCAGCAGTGAACAGGGTTTAGGCAATCAGCCCCAGCATTTT. Amino acid sequence: CASSEQGLGNQPQHF.

V is TRBV7-2 and J is TRBJ2-4; D is unclear. The CDR3 is made up of 14 amino acids. Germline values: CDR1 SGHTA, CDR2 FQGNSA. The V end lost 4 bases, the J end lost 1 base, and 8 bases lay between the germline ends. CDR3 nucleotides: TGTGCCAGCAGCTCGGTAATGGCCAAAAACATTCAGTACTTC. Its protein is CASSSVMAKNIQYF.

This clone was observed a single time. The rearrangement links TRBV6-5 to TRBJ2-7; 11 bases are shared with TRBD1. Germline loops: CDR1 MNHEY, CDR2 SVGAGI. The ends lost 2 bases at V and 4 bases at J; junction bases unmatched: 4. CDR3 size: 15 residues. CDR3 amino acids: CASSYGQGALYEQYF. The CDR3, as DNA: TGTGCCAGCAGTTACGGACAGGGGGCTTTGTACGAGCAGTACTTC.

This sequence joins TRBV11-2 and TRBJ1-1, with D possibly being TRBD1 (5 bases). Germline CDR1 and CDR2: SGHAT and FQNNGV. V lost 5 bases and J 11 bases, leaving 12 bases between the germline ends. The length of the CDR3 is 11 residues. CDR3 sequence reads: CASSLGGEAFF. In nucleotides, the CDR3 is TGTGCCAGCAGCCTGGGGGGAGAGGCTTTCTTT.

The V and J genes are TRBV9 and TRBJ2-3, with 8 bases aligning to TRBD2. The ends lost 0 bases at V and 2 bases at J; junction bases unmatched: 5. Germline V gives CDR1 SGDLS, CDR2 YYNGEE. CDR3 size: 16 residues. The CDR3 DNA is TGTGCCAGCAGCGTAGGAGCGGGGGCGCCCACAGATACGCAGTATTTT. Residues: CASSVGAGAPTDTQYF.

This rearrangement joins TRBV2 to TRBJ2-7; D is unclear. Germline-derived CDR1 and CDR2 are SNHLY and FYNNEI. CDR3 length: 14 amino acids. V lost 1 base to trimming and J lost 6 bases, with 13 bases between them. CDR3 region: CASSEEGARSEQYF. DNA for the CDR3: TGTGCCAGCAGTGAAGAAGGCGCCCGGAGCGAGCAGTACTTC.

This chain joins TRBV11-3 and TRBJ2-2; D is perhaps TRBD2 (5 bases). The germline V and J ends were trimmed by 2 bases and 5 bases, with 12 bases remaining between them. The CDR3 runs 15 residues. Germline V gives CDR1 SGHNT, CDR2 YENEEA. CDR3 region: CASSLSSQRTGELFF. The CDR3 region has the DNA TGTGCCAGCAGCTTAAGCTCTCAGCGGACCGGGGAGCTGTTTTTT.

The genes are TRBV11-3 and TRBJ2-1; TRBD1 matches 12 bases. The CDR3 runs to 17 residues. The V and J ends lost 1 base and 7 bases, in that order; junction bases with no gene match: 8. Germline V gene lookup returns CDR1 SGHNT and CDR2 YENEEA. This chain's CDR3 is CASSLGVGQGARNEQFF. The DNA of the CDR3 is TGTGCCAGCAGCTTAGGAGTGGGACAGGGGGCTAGGAATGAGCAGTTCTTC.

This chain uses TRBV12-5 with TRBJ1-2; D is unclear. The germline V gene has CDR1 LGHNT and CDR2 FRNRAP. With 4 bases removed from V and 7 bases from J, the gap between germline ends came to 13 bases. The CDR3 totals 13 residues. The CDR3 nucleotides are TGTGCTAGTGGTTACCAGGCGATACGTGGCTACACCTTC. Amino acids: CASGYQAIRGYTF.

This chain links TRBV2 with TRBJ1-1, with 7 bases that match TRBD1. In germline, CDR1 is SNHLY, CDR2 FYNNEI. CDR3 length: 15 amino acids. Losses at the gene ends were 2 bases for V and 3 bases for J; bases not matched to a gene: 6. The CDR3 DNA follows: TGTGCCAGCAGTGAACGGGCAGGGGGAGACACTGAAGCTTTCTTT. Translating it yields CASSERAGGDTEAFF. Full variable domain (rest looked up from reference TRBV2 and TRBJ1-1): EPEVTQTPSHQVTQMGQEVILRCVPISNHLYFYWYRQILGQKVEFLVSFYNNEISEKSEIFDDQFSVERPDGSNFTLKIRSTKLEDSAMYFCASSERAGGDTEAFFGQGTRLTVV.

CDR3: CASSQEATVGAQYF. CDR3 sequence (DNA): TGTGCCAGCAGCCAAGAGGCCACGGTAGGGGCGCAGTATTTT. The chain carries TRBV14 and TRBJ2-3, with TRBD1 as a possible D gene (5 bases). Deletions cut 0 bases from V and 10 bases from J, with 14 bases between. Germline loops: CDR1 SGHDN, CDR2 FVKESK. CDR3 length: 14 amino acids.

This clone was counted only a few times. This sequence joins TRBV9 and TRBJ1-2; 9 bases are a match to TRBD1. CDR3 length: 16 residues. CDR1 SGDLS and CDR2 YYNGEE come from the germline V gene. J was trimmed by 2 bases and V by 0 bases; bases with no gene match: 5. The CDR3 loop is CASSVATGGENYGYTF. Here the CDR3 DNA reads TGTGCCAGCAGCGTAGCTACAGGGGGCGAAAACTATGGCTACACCTTC. Together with reference TRBV9 and TRBJ1-2, the CDR3 gives the full variable domain: DSGVTQTPKHLITATGQRVTLRCSPRSGDLSVYWYQQSLDQGLQFLIQYYNGEERAKGNILERFSAQQFPDLHSELNLSSLELGDSALYFCASSVATGGENYGYTFGSGTRLTVV.

This chain connects TRBV2 to TRBJ2-7; 13 bases map to TRBD2. V trimming: 8 bases; J trimming: 6 bases; junction bases outside the gene matches: 16. CDR1 SNHLY and CDR2 FYNNEI come from the germline V gene. The CDR3 has 17 residues. The DNA of the CDR3 is TGTGCCAGCGGGGAGACTAGCGGGGGGCCCTTATCCCGCGAGCAGTACTTC. Encoded protein: CASGETSGGPLSREQYF.

The chain links TRBV18 to TRBJ1-1; D remains ambiguous. The CDR3 is 13 amino acids. Trimming shortened V by 1 base and J by 1 base, and 4 bases separated the two germline ends. Germline CDR1 reads KGHSH; CDR2 reads LQKENI. The CDR3 nucleotides are TGTGCCAGCTCACCACAGAAGAACACTGAAGCTTTCTTT. Translating gives CASSPQKNTEAFF.

The V gene is TRBV11-2, the J gene TRBJ2-5; D could derive from TRBD1 or TRBD2 (6 bases each). CDR3 length equals 15 residues. V dropped 3 bases and J dropped 5 bases, with 16 bases sitting between them. Germline V gene sequence: CDR1 SGHAT, CDR2 FQNNGV. As DNA, the CDR3 is TGTGCCAGCAGCTTTTCCCGGGGGCGCCCCGAGACCCAGTACTTC. Its translation is CASSFSRGRPETQYF.

This chain links TRBV7-2 with TRBJ1-1, with TRBD1 matching over 8 bases. Germline assignment: CDR1 SGHTA and CDR2 FQGNSA. This CDR3 is 15 amino acids long. J gave up 0 bases and V 3 bases, and 3 bases lay outside the gene matches. For the CDR3, the DNA is TGTGCCAGCAGCTTCGGGACAGGAGTGAACACTGAAGCTTTCTTT. This sequence encodes CASSFGTGVNTEAFF.

V is TRBV7-2 and J is TRBJ1-6; 8 nucleotides align to TRBD1. Germline trimming cut 4 bases from V and 7 bases from J; bases unmatched to any gene: 9. CDR1 is SGHTA, CDR2 FQGNSA, per germline. The CDR3 covers 16 residues. Here the CDR3 DNA reads TGTGCCAGCAGCTCCCCCGGACAGGGTCCGAATTCACCCCTCCACTTT. Amino acid sequence: CASSSPGQGPNSPLHF.

The CDR3 DNA reads as TGTGCCAGTAGTATAGGGAGGGGAAGTAACTATGGCTACACCTTC. Translating gives CASSIGRGSNYGYTF. J is TRBJ1-2 and V is TRBV19; TRBD1 is a possible D gene (5 bases). The CDR3 has 15 residues. Per the germline V gene, CDR1 is LNHDA and CDR2 is SQIVND (reference sequence). V was trimmed by 1 base and J by 1 base, leaving 10 bases between them. Drawing the rest from reference TRBV19 and TRBJ1-2, the complete variable domain is DGGITQSPKYLFRKEGQNVTLSCEQNLNHDAMYWYRQDPGQGLRLIYYSQIVNDFQKGDIAEGYSVSREKKESFPLTVTSAQKNPTAFYLCASSIGRGSNYGYTFGSGTRLTVV.

This chain uses TRBV2 with TRBJ2-1; 9 positions agree with TRBD1. This CDR3 has 15 amino acids. The V and J ends lost 5 bases and 3 bases, in that order; junction bases with no gene match: 5. Germline CDR1 is SNHLY and CDR2 is FYNNEI. This CDR3 reads CASSKQGAGYNEQFF. As DNA, the CDR3 is TGTGCCAGCAGTAAACAGGGGGCTGGCTACAATGAGCAGTTCTTC.

The chain employs TRBV5-5 and TRBJ1-6; D uncertain. Trimming pared 7 bases from V and 3 bases from J, leaving 11 bases between. The CDR3 has 14 residues. The germline gives CDR1 SGHKS, CDR2 YYEKEE (reference sequence). Written as DNA, the CDR3 is TGTGCCAGCTACGCCGATCTCTATAATTCACCCCTCCACTTT. Amino acid sequence: CASYADLYNSPLHF.

This chain joins TRBV2 and TRBJ1-2; 8 bases line up with TRBD1. The CDR3 is 12 residues long. The germline CDR1 and CDR2 sequences are SNHLY and FYNNEI. V was clipped by 6 bases and J by 7 bases; unmatched bases: 4. The DNA for the CDR3 is TGTGCCAGCAGGCAGGGGGCGCTTGGCTACACCTTC. It codes for CASRQGALGYTF.